A selection of T cell receptor beta chains follows, all from one sample in a study of OX40 agonist ivuxolimab in advanced cancers. TCRdb's table, derived via immunoSEQ multiplex PCR, lists solely in-frame clones and lacks some. Here the sample spans under 75,000 clones, about 90% being singletons. The sequencing used CD4+ or CD8+ T cells sorted from blood, collected in a trial of the OX40 agonist ivuxolimab. The receptors derive from an adult with an advanced solid tumor such as melanoma, head and neck, liver or kidney cancer. The CDR3 runs from the conserved cysteine through the conserved F or W. Fields, in order: clone size, D gene, V gene, J gene, CDR3 protein, CDR3 DNA. The D gene is left open where the match is weak. Not all rows give a size; the values are once, few, many and, for expanded clones, a class.

clone_size: NA
d_call: TRBD2
v_call: TRBV6-1
j_call: TRBJ2-5
cdr3_aa: CASSESVGGPIHKETQYF
cdr3_nt: TGTGCCAGCAGTGAATCCGTGGGAGGGCCGATTCATAAAGAGACCCAGTACTTC

clone_size: NA
d_call: TRBD1
v_call: TRBV7-6
j_call: TRBJ1-1
cdr3_aa: CASSSQGENTEAFF
cdr3_nt: TGTGCCAGCAGCTCACAGGGGGAGAACACTGAAGCTTTCTTT

clone_size: NA
d_call: NA
v_call: TRBV30
j_call: TRBJ1-2
cdr3_aa: CAWSALGGASGYTF
cdr3_nt: TGTGCCTGGAGTGCCTTAGGAGGAGCCAGCGGCTACACCTTC

clone_size: NA
d_call: NA
v_call: TRBV6-7
j_call: TRBJ2-2
cdr3_aa: CASRQKGGADTGELFF
cdr3_nt: TGTGCCAGCCGCCAGAAGGGGGGCGCGGACACCGGGGAGCTGTTTTTT

clone_size: NA
d_call: TRBD1
v_call: TRBV27
j_call: TRBJ2-5
cdr3_aa: CASSDGTGQETQYF
cdr3_nt: TGTGCCAGCAGTGACGGGACAGGGCAGGAGACCCAGTACTTC

clone_size: NA
d_call: NA
v_call: TRBV14
j_call: TRBJ1-6
cdr3_aa: CASSHLAGSPLHF
cdr3_nt: TGTGCCAGCAGCCATTTAGCTGGTTCACCCCTCCACTTT

clone_size: NA
d_call: NA
v_call: TRBV13
j_call: TRBJ2-7
cdr3_aa: CASSEEDRPPGEQYF
cdr3_nt: TGTGCCAGCAGCGAAGAGGACAGACCACCGGGCGAGCAGTACTTC

clone_size: NA
d_call: NA
v_call: TRBV2
j_call: TRBJ2-7
cdr3_aa: CAATQGSYEQYF
cdr3_nt: TGTGCCGCTACTCAGGGGTCCTACGAGCAGTACTTC

clone_size: NA
d_call: NA
v_call: TRBV19
j_call: TRBJ2-7
cdr3_aa: CASSMMGYEQYF
cdr3_nt: TGTGCCAGTAGTATGATGGGGTACGAGCAGTACTTC

clone_size: NA
d_call: TRBD2
v_call: TRBV19
j_call: TRBJ2-7
cdr3_aa: CASSGQTSGKTYEQYF
cdr3_nt: TGTGCCAGTAGTGGACAGACTAGCGGGAAAACCTACGAGCAGTACTTC

clone_size: NA
d_call: NA
v_call: TRBV6-5
j_call: TRBJ2-7
cdr3_aa: CASSVPINGAKQYF
cdr3_nt: TGTGCCAGCAGCGTACCGATTAACGGGGCGAAGCAGTACTTC

clone_size: NA
d_call: NA
v_call: TRBV4-3
j_call: TRBJ2-1
cdr3_aa: CASSQRVRETYSYNEQFF
cdr3_nt: TGCGCCAGCAGCCAGCGCGTAAGGGAAACCTACTCCTACAATGAGCAGTTCTTC

clone_size: once
d_call: TRBD1
v_call: TRBV28
j_call: TRBJ1-5
cdr3_aa: CASSLRDRGKGPQHF
cdr3_nt: TGTGCCAGCAGTTTAAGGGACAGGGGCAAAGGGCCCCAGCATTTT

clone_size: NA
d_call: NA
v_call: TRBV11-2
j_call: TRBJ2-7
cdr3_aa: CASSLFQGTNEQYF
cdr3_nt: TGTGCCAGCAGCTTGTTTCAGGGTACTAACGAGCAGTACTTC

clone_size: NA
d_call: TRBD1
v_call: TRBV28
j_call: TRBJ2-7
cdr3_aa: CASTDRDRAFPYEQYF
cdr3_nt: TGTGCCAGCACCGACCGGGACAGGGCATTTCCCTACGAGCAGTACTTC

clone_size: NA
d_call: NA
v_call: TRBV19
j_call: TRBJ1-4
cdr3_aa: CASSARRMNNEKLFF
cdr3_nt: TGTGCCAGTAGTGCCCGACGGATGAATAATGAAAAACTGTTTTTT

clone_size: NA
d_call: TRBD1
v_call: TRBV6-4
j_call: TRBJ1-4
cdr3_aa: CACTWTGQNEKLFF
cdr3_nt: TGTGCCTGCACTTGGACAGGGCAGAATGAAAAACTGTTTTTT

clone_size: NA
d_call: NA
v_call: TRBV19
j_call: TRBJ1-5
cdr3_aa: CASSSWTGNQPQHF
cdr3_nt: TGTGCCAGTAGTAGCTGGACAGGCAATCAGCCCCAGCATTTT

clone_size: NA
d_call: NA
v_call: TRBV4-2
j_call: TRBJ2-5
cdr3_aa: CASSQVEQAQETQYF
cdr3_nt: TGTGCCAGCAGCCAAGTTGAACAGGCCCAAGAGACCCAGTACTTC

clone_size: NA
d_call: TRBD1
v_call: TRBV7-9
j_call: TRBJ1-6
cdr3_aa: CASSLPGQGDSPLHF
cdr3_nt: TGTGCCAGCAGCTTACCGGGACAGGGGGATTCACCCCTCCACTTT

clone_size: NA
d_call: NA
v_call: TRBV4-1
j_call: TRBJ1-2
cdr3_aa: CASSQEYLEGSYTF
cdr3_nt: TGCGCCAGCAGCCAAGAGTATTTGGAGGGGAGCTACACCTTC

clone_size: few
d_call: TRBD1
v_call: TRBV9
j_call: TRBJ2-5
cdr3_aa: CASSKTGTGGETQYF
cdr3_nt: TGTGCCAGCAGCAAGACCGGGACAGGGGGGGAGACCCAGTACTTC

clone_size: NA
d_call: TRBD1
v_call: TRBV6-1
j_call: TRBJ2-1
cdr3_aa: CASSALPGQGYNEQFF
cdr3_nt: TGTGCCAGCAGTGCACTACCGGGACAGGGATACAATGAGCAGTTCTTC

clone_size: NA
d_call: TRBD2
v_call: TRBV5-5
j_call: TRBJ2-7
cdr3_aa: CASSSQVLAVVSYEQYF
cdr3_nt: TGTGCCAGCAGCTCCCAGGTCCTAGCGGTCGTCTCCTACGAGCAGTACTTC

clone_size: NA
d_call: TRBD2
v_call: TRBV6-4
j_call: TRBJ2-3
cdr3_aa: CASSPRAGGMGRTDTQYF
cdr3_nt: TGTGCCAGCAGTCCCCGGGCGGGGGGCATGGGTCGCACAGATACGCAGTATTTT

clone_size: once
d_call: NA
v_call: TRBV28
j_call: TRBJ2-5
cdr3_aa: CASSGIETQYF
cdr3_nt: TGTGCCAGCAGCGGTATTGAGACCCAGTACTTC

clone_size: NA
d_call: TRBD1
v_call: TRBV7-9
j_call: TRBJ2-7
cdr3_aa: CASSYGTDKQYF
cdr3_nt: TGTGCCAGCAGCTACGGGACAGATAAGCAGTACTTC

clone_size: NA
d_call: NA
v_call: TRBV28
j_call: TRBJ2-7
cdr3_aa: CASSWDRLEQYF
cdr3_nt: TGTGCCAGCAGTTGGGACCGGCTCGAGCAGTACTTC

clone_size: NA
d_call: NA
v_call: TRBV7-8
j_call: TRBJ2-1
cdr3_aa: CASSLAHLTGSYNEQFF
cdr3_nt: TGTGCCAGCAGCTTAGCGCATCTCACAGGGTCCTACAATGAGCAGTTCTTC

clone_size: NA
d_call: NA
v_call: TRBV6-1
j_call: TRBJ2-1
cdr3_aa: CASSEKVGDYNEQFF
cdr3_nt: TGTGCCAGCAGTGAAAAGGTGGGGGATTACAATGAGCAGTTCTTC

clone_size: NA
d_call: NA
v_call: TRBV2
j_call: TRBJ2-7
cdr3_aa: CASRDSDSYEQYF
cdr3_nt: TGTGCCAGCAGGGACAGTGACTCCTACGAGCAGTACTTC

clone_size: NA
d_call: NA
v_call: TRBV6-1
j_call: TRBJ2-1
cdr3_aa: CASSGLYYNEQFF
cdr3_nt: TGTGCCAGCAGTGGACTATACTACAATGAGCAGTTCTTC

clone_size: NA
d_call: NA
v_call: TRBV27
j_call: TRBJ1-5
cdr3_aa: CASSRGYSNQPQHF
cdr3_nt: TGTGCCAGCAGTAGAGGGTATAGCAATCAGCCCCAGCATTTT

clone_size: NA
d_call: NA
v_call: TRBV27
j_call: TRBJ2-7
cdr3_aa: CASSITHRAGTYEQYF
cdr3_nt: TGTGCCAGCAGTATTACTCACAGGGCTGGGACCTACGAGCAGTACTTC

clone_size: once
d_call: NA
v_call: TRBV25-1
j_call: TRBJ1-4
cdr3_aa: CASSLPWAGEATNEKLFF
cdr3_nt: TGTGCCAGCAGCCTACCTTGGGCAGGGGAAGCAACTAATGAAAAACTGTTTTTT

clone_size: NA
d_call: NA
v_call: TRBV6-6
j_call: TRBJ2-1
cdr3_aa: CASSYIGSGNEQFF
cdr3_nt: TGTGCCAGCAGTTACATTGGTAGCGGCAATGAGCAGTTCTTC

clone_size: few
d_call: TRBD1
v_call: TRBV30
j_call: TRBJ1-3
cdr3_aa: CAWTGGGNTIYF
cdr3_nt: TGTGCCTGGACAGGGGGTGGAAACACCATATATTTT

clone_size: NA
d_call: TRBD2
v_call: TRBV18
j_call: TRBJ2-1
cdr3_aa: CASSPPSSGRATDEQFF
cdr3_nt: TGTGCCAGCTCACCACCGTCTAGCGGGAGGGCCACAGATGAGCAGTTCTTC

clone_size: once
d_call: NA
v_call: TRBV9
j_call: TRBJ1-1
cdr3_aa: CASSPSMAGFAEAFF
cdr3_nt: TGTGCCAGCAGCCCCTCGATGGCAGGCTTCGCTGAAGCTTTCTTT

clone_size: NA
d_call: NA
v_call: TRBV4-1
j_call: TRBJ2-7
cdr3_aa: CASSHTQDNYEQYF
cdr3_nt: TGCGCCAGCAGCCATACGCAGGATAACTACGAGCAGTACTTC

clone_size: NA
d_call: NA
v_call: TRBV28
j_call: TRBJ1-1
cdr3_aa: CASSFPLTEGNTEAFF
cdr3_nt: TGTGCCAGCAGTTTCCCTTTGACGGAGGGGAACACTGAAGCTTTCTTT

clone_size: once
d_call: TRBD2
v_call: TRBV6-6
j_call: TRBJ2-5
cdr3_aa: CASSFSSGQETQYF
cdr3_nt: TGTGCCAGCAGCTTCTCTAGCGGCCAAGAGACCCAGTACTTC

clone_size: NA
d_call: NA
v_call: TRBV6-5
j_call: TRBJ2-5
cdr3_aa: CASSYWAGGETQYF
cdr3_nt: TGTGCCAGCAGTTACTGGGCAGGAGGAGAGACCCAGTACTTC

clone_size: NA
d_call: TRBD1
v_call: TRBV5-1
j_call: TRBJ2-7
cdr3_aa: CASSLGQGAQGNEQYF
cdr3_nt: TGCGCCAGCAGCTTGGGCCAGGGGGCTCAAGGGAACGAGCAGTACTTC

clone_size: once
d_call: TRBD1
v_call: TRBV4-2
j_call: TRBJ2-2
cdr3_aa: CASSLGQGGSGELFF
cdr3_nt: TGTGCCAGCAGCCTTGGACAGGGGGGATCGGGGGAGCTGTTTTTT

clone_size: NA
d_call: NA
v_call: TRBV9
j_call: TRBJ1-5
cdr3_aa: CASSVAGARNQPQHF
cdr3_nt: TGTGCCAGCAGCGTAGCGGGGGCCCGCAATCAGCCCCAGCATTTT

clone_size: NA
d_call: NA
v_call: TRBV11-2
j_call: TRBJ2-3
cdr3_aa: CASSLDFGLYLPPTDTQYF
cdr3_nt: TGCGCCAGCAGCTTAGATTTTGGACTATACCTTCCCCCCACAGATACGCAGTATTTT

clone_size: NA
d_call: NA
v_call: TRBV11-2
j_call: TRBJ1-3
cdr3_aa: CASSLYGQSAPGNTIYF
cdr3_nt: TGTGCCAGCAGCCTTTACGGCCAGAGCGCTCCCGGAAACACCATATATTTT

clone_size: once
d_call: NA
v_call: TRBV27
j_call: TRBJ2-3
cdr3_aa: CASSFGPAPTDTQYF
cdr3_nt: TGTGCCAGCAGTTTCGGGCCAGCTCCCACAGATACGCAGTATTTT

clone_size: NA
d_call: TRBD1
v_call: TRBV30
j_call: TRBJ2-1
cdr3_aa: CAWSQLGTDNEQFF
cdr3_nt: TGTGCCTGGAGCCAACTCGGGACAGACAATGAGCAGTTCTTC

clone_size: NA
d_call: TRBD2
v_call: TRBV27
j_call: TRBJ2-2
cdr3_aa: CASRTILAGGAGELFF
cdr3_nt: TGTGCCAGCCGAACGATTCTAGCGGGAGGGGCCGGGGAGCTGTTTTTT

clone_size: NA
d_call: NA
v_call: TRBV9
j_call: TRBJ2-7
cdr3_aa: CASSEGGTVAREQYF
cdr3_nt: TGTGCCAGCAGCGAGGGGGGGACAGTGGCCCGCGAGCAGTACTTC

clone_size: NA
d_call: TRBD1
v_call: TRBV7-2
j_call: TRBJ2-2
cdr3_aa: CASSSTRDRVITGELFF
cdr3_nt: TGTGCCAGCAGCTCGACGAGGGACAGGGTGATCACCGGGGAGCTGTTTTTT